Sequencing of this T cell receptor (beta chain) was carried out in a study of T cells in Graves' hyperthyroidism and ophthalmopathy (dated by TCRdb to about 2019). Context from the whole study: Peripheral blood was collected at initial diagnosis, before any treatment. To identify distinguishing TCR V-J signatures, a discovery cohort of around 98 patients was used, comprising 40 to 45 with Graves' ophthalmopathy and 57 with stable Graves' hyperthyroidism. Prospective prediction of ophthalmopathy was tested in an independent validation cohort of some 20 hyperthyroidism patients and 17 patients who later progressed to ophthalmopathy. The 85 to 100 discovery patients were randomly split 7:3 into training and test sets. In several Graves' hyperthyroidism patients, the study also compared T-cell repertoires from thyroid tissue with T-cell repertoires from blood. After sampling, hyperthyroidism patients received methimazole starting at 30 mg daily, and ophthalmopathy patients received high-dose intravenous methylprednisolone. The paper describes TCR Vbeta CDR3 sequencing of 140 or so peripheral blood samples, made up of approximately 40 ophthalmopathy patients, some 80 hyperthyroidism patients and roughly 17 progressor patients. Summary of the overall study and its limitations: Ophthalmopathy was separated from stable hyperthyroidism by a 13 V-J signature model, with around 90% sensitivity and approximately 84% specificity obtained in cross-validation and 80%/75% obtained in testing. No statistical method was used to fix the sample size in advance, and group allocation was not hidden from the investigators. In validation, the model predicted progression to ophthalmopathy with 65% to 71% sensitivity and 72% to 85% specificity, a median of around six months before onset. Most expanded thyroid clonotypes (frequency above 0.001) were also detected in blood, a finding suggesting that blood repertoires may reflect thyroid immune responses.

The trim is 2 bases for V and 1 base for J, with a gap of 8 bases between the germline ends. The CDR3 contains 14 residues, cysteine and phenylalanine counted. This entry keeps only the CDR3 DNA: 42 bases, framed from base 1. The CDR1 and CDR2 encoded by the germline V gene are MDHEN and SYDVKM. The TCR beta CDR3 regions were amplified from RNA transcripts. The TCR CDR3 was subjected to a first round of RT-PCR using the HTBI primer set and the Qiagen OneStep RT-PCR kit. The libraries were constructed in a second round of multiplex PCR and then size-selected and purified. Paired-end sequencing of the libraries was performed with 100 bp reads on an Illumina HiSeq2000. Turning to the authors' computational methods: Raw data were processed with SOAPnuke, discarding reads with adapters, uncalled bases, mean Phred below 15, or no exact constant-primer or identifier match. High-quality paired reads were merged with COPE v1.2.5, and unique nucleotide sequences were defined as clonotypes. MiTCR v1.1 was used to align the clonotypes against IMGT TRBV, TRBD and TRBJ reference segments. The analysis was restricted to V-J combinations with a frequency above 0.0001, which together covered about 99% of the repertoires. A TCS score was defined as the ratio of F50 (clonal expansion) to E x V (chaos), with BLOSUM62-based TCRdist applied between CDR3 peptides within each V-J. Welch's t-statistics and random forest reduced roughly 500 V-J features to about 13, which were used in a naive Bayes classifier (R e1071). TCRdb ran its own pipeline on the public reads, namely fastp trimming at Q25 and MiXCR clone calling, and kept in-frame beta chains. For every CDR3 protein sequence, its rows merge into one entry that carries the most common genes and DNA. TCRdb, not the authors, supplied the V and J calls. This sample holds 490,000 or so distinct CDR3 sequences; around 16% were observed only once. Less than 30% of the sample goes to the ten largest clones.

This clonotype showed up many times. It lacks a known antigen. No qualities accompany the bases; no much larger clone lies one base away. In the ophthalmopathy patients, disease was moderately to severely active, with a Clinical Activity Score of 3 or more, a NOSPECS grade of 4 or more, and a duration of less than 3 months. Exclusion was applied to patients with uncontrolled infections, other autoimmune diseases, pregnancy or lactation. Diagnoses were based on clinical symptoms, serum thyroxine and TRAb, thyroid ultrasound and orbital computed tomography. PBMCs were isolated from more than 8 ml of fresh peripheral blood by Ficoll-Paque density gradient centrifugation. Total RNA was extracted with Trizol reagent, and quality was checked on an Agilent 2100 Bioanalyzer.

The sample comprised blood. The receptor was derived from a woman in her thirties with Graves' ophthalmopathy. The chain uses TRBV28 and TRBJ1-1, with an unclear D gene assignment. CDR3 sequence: CASSLHRGNTEAFF. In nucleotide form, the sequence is TGTGCCAGCAGTTTACACAGAGGGAACACTGAAGCTTTCTTT.